The 19 T cell receptor beta chains in this list originate from one sample, sequenced in a study of blood T cells in healthy people across ages. Through a sample-barcoded 5' primer and a J-beta primer mix, a second PCR was run for roughly 6 to 12 cycles. One entry per CDR3 protein, called by TCRdb with MiXCR from the 5' RACE reads. This sample has about 1,500,000 distinct CDR3 sequences, with approximately 28% found just once. The specimen sequenced was blood. These receptors came from a woman aged 25 to 45 in good health.

The V and J genes are TRBV10-3 and TRBJ2-7; D not resolved. The CDR3 has 13 amino acids. Looked up from germline, CDR1 is ENHRY and CDR2 is SYGVKD. V gave up 6 bases and J gave up 2 bases, with 11 bases separating them. CDR3 nucleotide sequence: TGTGCCATCAGGGAGAAGAGCGCCTACGAGCAGTACTTC. This codes for CAIREKSAYEQYF.

This rearrangement joins TRBV28 to TRBJ2-1; TRBD2 agrees at 11 bases. CDR3 size: 18 residues. V lost 4 bases and J lost 7; bases outside the gene matches: 15. From germline, CDR1 is MDHEN and CDR2 SYDVKM. CDR3 in DNA: TGTGCCAGCAGTTCTCTCCTAGCGGGGGGCCCTACGAATAATGAGCAGTTCTTC. This translates into CASSSLLAGGPTNNEQFF.

This CDR3 reads CASILTGSDSPLHF. The DNA for the CDR3 is TGCGCCAGCATCCTGACAGGGTCGGATTCACCCCTCCACTTT. The chain recombines TRBV10-2 with TRBJ1-6; TRBD1 matches 7 bases. The CDR3 spans 14 residues. Germline V CDR1 and CDR2: WSHSY, SAAADI. V was clipped by 7 bases and J by 8 bases; unmatched bases: 8.

DNA of the CDR3: TGCAGCGCTACAGCGGGAGATGGCACAGATACGCAGTATTTT. Amino acids: CSATAGDGTDTQYF. The chain uses TRBV29-1 and TRBJ2-3; 8 nucleotides align to TRBD2. V gave up 7 bases and J gave up 1 base; unmatched junction bases: 7. Germline V gene lookup returns CDR1 SQVTM and CDR2 ANQGSEA. The CDR3 loop spans 14 amino acids.

The table lists this clonotype with many counts. The rearrangement links TRBV7-2 to TRBJ2-7; no definite D call. CDR3 length: 11 amino acids. Germline CDR1 is SGHTA and CDR2 is FQGNSA. Trimming took 4 bases from V and 7 from J, leaving 8 bases between them. The CDR3: CASSYSREQYF. The CDR3 DNA reads as TGTGCCAGCAGCTACTCGCGAGAGCAGTACTTC.

This clonotype turned up a few times. The J gene is TRBJ2-1, the V gene TRBV3-1; D call uncertain. CDR1 and CDR2 from the germline V gene are LGHDT and YNNKEL (reference sequence). Trimming stripped 2 bases from V and 8 bases from J, with 7 bases between. The CDR3 contains 12 residues. The CDR3 region is CASSQSPDEQFF. CDR3 DNA sequence: TGTGCCAGCAGCCAATCCCCCGATGAGCAGTTCTTC.

This clonotype was detected many times. J is TRBJ1-2 and V is TRBV6-5; D remains unclear. The length of the CDR3 is 13 residues. V was shortened by 11 bases and J by 4 bases, with 17 bases between the two germline ends. The germline CDR1 and CDR2 sequences are MNHEY and SVGAGI. CDR3 protein: CAASGGVVYGYTF. Here the CDR3 DNA reads TGTGCCGCCTCGGGCGGGGTAGTCTATGGCTACACCTTC.

The chain recombines TRBV6-6 with TRBJ1-1; D is undetermined. The CDR3 totals 15 residues. The germline V gene encodes CDR1 MNHNY and CDR2 SVGAGI (reference sequence). Trimming removed 9 bases at V and 8 bases at J, with 25 bases between. CDR3 DNA: TGTGCCAGTTGTATGGCCACACGGGAAAACCCCGAAGCTTTCTTT. Protein sequence: CASCMATRENPEAFF.

This clonotype was seen more than once but under ten times. This chain joins TRBV20-1 and TRBJ2-2; 14 bases align to TRBD2. This CDR3 is built from 18 residues. The germline CDR1 and CDR2 sequences are DFQATT and SNEGSKA (reference sequence). Trimming at V came to 0 bases and at J to 5 bases, leaving 8 bases not matched to a gene. The CDR3 nucleotides read TGCAGTGCTAGAGATCGGGGACTAGCGGGGGTATTAACCGGGGAGCTGTTTTTT. Its translation is CSARDRGLAGVLTGELFF.

Remarks on this clonotype: A clone one base away is much larger, so this may be a read error. The rearrangement uses TRBV6-5 and TRBJ2-7; TRBD1 aligns across 9 bases. J was trimmed by 2 bases and V by 4 bases; bases with no gene match: 3. CDR1 MNHEY and CDR2 SVGAGI come from the germline V gene. This CDR3 is 14 amino acids long. The CDR3 DNA reads as TGTGCCAGCAGTTGCGGACAGGGGCCCTACGAGCAGTACTTC. Amino acid sequence: CASSCGQGPYEQYF.

This clonotype was detected a few times. CDR3 in DNA: TGTGCCACGCGGCTCTATGGGGAAGAGACCCAGTACTTC. It translates to CATRLYGEETQYF. The chain employs TRBV19 and TRBJ2-5; D remains ambiguous. The V and J ends lost 10 bases and 3 bases respectively, with 15 bases between them. This CDR3 comprises 13 residues. Germline assignment: CDR1 LNHDA and CDR2 SQIVND (reference sequence).

This clonotype was counted at least ten times. This chain joins TRBV18 and TRBJ2-5, with D possibly being TRBD1 (5 bases). The CDR3 totals 14 residues. Germline V gives CDR1 KGHSH, CDR2 LQKENI. Trimming cost V 0 bases and J 11 bases, with 16 bases left between them. The CDR3 here is CASSPPGLGVEQYF. CDR3 DNA: TGTGCCAGCTCACCACCGGGTTTAGGGGTTGAGCAGTACTTC. Complete variable domain (other parts from reference TRBV18 and TRBJ2-5): NAGVMQNPRHLVRRRGQEARLRCSPMKGHSHVYWYRQLPEEGLKFMVYLQKENIIDESGMPKERFSAEFPKEGPSILRIQQVVRGDSAAYFCASSPPGLGVEQYFGPGTRLLVL.

This clonotype was counted ten times or more. This chain joins TRBV12-3 or TRBV12-4 and TRBJ2-7; 10 bases map to TRBD2. Losses at the gene ends were 6 bases for V and 3 bases for J; bases not matched to a gene: 8. The CDR3 sequence is 15 residues long. DNA of the CDR3: TGTGCCAGCAGACACTCGTCTAGCGGGAGCTACGAGCAGTACTTC. The encoded protein is CASRHSSSGSYEQYF.

V gene TRBV10-3 combines with J gene TRBJ2-3; D call uncertain. CDR3 length: 15 residues. Germline V gene data show CDR1 as ENHRY and CDR2 as SYGVKD. V was pared by 11 bases and J by 0 bases, with 18 bases between. The chain's CDR3 is CAVLNPGRSTDTQYF. CDR3 in DNA: TGTGCCGTCCTGAACCCCGGGCGCAGCACAGATACGCAGTATTTT.

This clonotype was observed many times. The chain recombines TRBV29-1 with TRBJ2-5; D uncertain. The germline V and J ends were trimmed by 2 bases and 5 bases, with 9 bases remaining between them. CDR1 and CDR2 (germline): SQVTM, ANQGSEA. The CDR3 spans 12 residues. CDR3 bases: TGCAGCGTTGAAAAGGCTCGGGAGACCCAGTACTTC. Its protein is CSVEKARETQYF.

About this clonotype: A much larger clonotype is one base distant, so this may be a read error. The chain uses TRBV10-3 and TRBJ2-1; D unclear. CDR1 is ENHRY, CDR2 SYGVKD, per germline. V lost 0 bases and J 2 bases, leaving 2 bases between the germline ends. There are 13 residues in the CDR3. The CDR3 DNA is TGTGCCATCAGTGAGTCGACCTACAATGAGCAGTTCTTC. Amino acid sequence: CAISESTYNEQFF.

This clonotype was seen ten or more times. The rearrangement joins TRBV20-1 to TRBJ2-7; D may be TRBD1 (5 bases). The CDR3 totals 13 residues. The V and J ends lost 7 bases and 3 bases respectively, with 16 bases between them. Germline CDR1 and CDR2: DFQATT and SNEGSKA (reference sequence). DNA of the CDR3: TGCAGTGTTCCAGGGTCGGGCGGCTACGAGCAGTACTTC. This translates into CSVPGSGGYEQYF.

This clonotype was detected only a few times. Being one base from a much bigger clone, this may be a read error. This rearrangement joins TRBV20-1 to TRBJ2-7; no definite D call. Germline loops: CDR1 DFQATT, CDR2 SNEGSKA (reference sequence). The CDR3 extends over 13 amino acids. V dropped 1 base and J dropped 2 bases, with 9 bases sitting between them. The CDR3 nucleotides are TGCAGTGCTAGAGGCGAATTTACCTACGAGCAGTACTTC. Translation: CSARGEFTYEQYF.

The chain employs TRBV20-1 and TRBJ2-5; 13 positions match TRBD2. V dropped 4 bases and J dropped 11; count of bases not matched to a gene: 13. The germline V gene has CDR1 DFQATT and CDR2 SNEGSKA (reference sequence). The CDR3 covers 15 residues. CDR3 in amino acids: CSATPLAGGPRKQYF. The CDR3 region has the DNA TGCAGTGCTACCCCACTAGCGGGAGGGCCGAGGAAGCAGTACTTC.